These 6 T cell receptor beta chains were all obtained from the same sample, sequenced in a study of vaccination and CD4 T cells after COVID-19. Treatment given: approximately 10-day PBMC culture with coronavirus spike peptide pools or control peptides (ViraFEST assay). These TCRs are of unknown antigen specificity. Cultured CD4+ T-cell DNA underwent Oncomine TCR Beta short-read sequencing. MiXCR was run by TCRdb on the PCR reads, yielding one entry per CDR3 protein. There are 9,500 to 15,000 distinct CDR3 sequences in the sample; 54% occur only once, and about a sixth lies in the top ten. The sequencing used cultured CD4+ T cells from blood, collected after SARS-CoV-2 vaccination. These receptors were collected from a human donor with COVID-19.

The rearrangement links TRBV11-2 to TRBJ1-2; TRBD1 is a possible D gene (6 bases). CDR3 length equals 13 residues. Trimming removed 3 bases from V and 4 bases from J, with 9 bases in between. From germline, CDR1 is SGHAT and CDR2 FQNNGV. CDR3 residues: CASSFQDSYGYTF. The DNA of the CDR3 is TGTGCCAGCAGCTTTCAGGACAGCTATGGCTACACCTTC. The full variable domain, completed using reference TRBV11-2 and TRBJ1-2, is EAGVAQSPRYKIIEKRQSVAFWCNPISGHATLYWYQQILGQGPKLLIQFQNNGVVDDSQLPKDRFSAERLKGVDSTLKIQPAKLEDSAVYLCASSFQDSYGYTFGSGTRLTVV.

This chain joins TRBV5-6 and TRBJ2-1; 10 bases match TRBD2. Looked up from germline, CDR1 is SGHDT and CDR2 is YYEEEE. With 4 bases clipped from V and 1 base from J, the junction kept 5 bases outside the gene matches. The CDR3 extends over 16 amino acids. The CDR3 here is CASSTELAGSYNEQFF. For the CDR3, the DNA is TGTGCCAGCAGCACAGAACTAGCGGGGTCCTACAATGAGCAGTTCTTC.

V is TRBV7-9 and J is TRBJ2-7; D is possibly TRBD1 or TRBD2 (5 bases each). CDR1 and CDR2 (germline): SEHNR, FQNEAQ (reference sequence). This CDR3 spans 14 amino acids. Trimming pared 5 bases from V and 6 bases from J, leaving 17 bases between. CDR3: CASSPRDGPLEQYF. CDR3 nucleotides: TGTGCCAGCAGCCCCCGGGACGGCCCCCTCGAGCAGTACTTC.

This clonotype was detected a few times. V gene TRBV6-1 combines with J gene TRBJ1-2, with TRBD1 identical over 7 bases. Germline CDR1 MNHNS, CDR2 SASEGT. V was pared by 5 bases and J by 7 bases, with 7 bases of the junction left unmatched. The CDR3 consists of 13 residues. CDR3 sequence: CASSKQGGIGYTF. The CDR3, as DNA: TGTGCCAGCAGTAAGCAGGGGGGTATTGGCTACACCTTC.

This chain connects TRBV7-2 to TRBJ2-1, with no clear D. Germline V lookup: CDR1 SGHTA, CDR2 FQGNSA. V lost 8 bases, J lost 3 bases, and 5 bases lay in between. The CDR3 has 11 residues. CDR3 DNA: TGTGCCAGCCGCTACTACAATGAGCAGTTCTTC. This codes for CASRYYNEQFF.

The table lists this clonotype with a few counts. The J gene is TRBJ2-4, the V gene TRBV30; D possibly corresponds to TRBD2 (7 bases). Trimming left V 5 bases short and J 2 bases short, with 16 bases between. The germline CDR1 and CDR2 sequences are GTSNPN and SVGIG (reference sequence). The CDR3 spans 15 residues. CDR3 in DNA: TGTGCCTGGGCAGGGGCGGGGGCAACCAAAAACATTCAGTACTTC. Amino acid sequence: CAWAGAGATKNIQYF.